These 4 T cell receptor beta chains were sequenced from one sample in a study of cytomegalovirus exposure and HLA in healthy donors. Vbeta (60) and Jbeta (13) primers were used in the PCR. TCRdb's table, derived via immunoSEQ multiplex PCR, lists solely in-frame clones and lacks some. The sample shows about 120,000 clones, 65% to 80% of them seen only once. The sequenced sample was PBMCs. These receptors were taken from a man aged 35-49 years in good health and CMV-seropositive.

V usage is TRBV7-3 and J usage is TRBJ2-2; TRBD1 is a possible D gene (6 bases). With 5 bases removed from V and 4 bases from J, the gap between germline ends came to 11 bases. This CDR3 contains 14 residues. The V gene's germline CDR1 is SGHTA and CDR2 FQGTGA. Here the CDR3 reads CASSQQGSTGELFF. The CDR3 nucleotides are TGTGCCAGCAGCCAACAGGGTAGCACCGGGGAGCTGTTTTTT. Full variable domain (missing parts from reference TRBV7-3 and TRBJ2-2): GAGVSQTPSNKVTEKGKYVELRCDPISGHTALYWYRQSLGQGPEFLIYFQGTGAADDSGLPNDRFFAVRPEGSVSTLKIQRTERGDSAVYLCASSQQGSTGELFFGEGSRLTVL.

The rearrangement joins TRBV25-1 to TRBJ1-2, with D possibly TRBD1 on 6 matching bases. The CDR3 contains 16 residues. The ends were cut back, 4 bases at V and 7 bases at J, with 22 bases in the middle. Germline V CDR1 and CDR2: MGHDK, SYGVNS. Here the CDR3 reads CASSGNKLQGQGGYTF. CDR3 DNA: TGTGCCAGCAGTGGGAACAAACTACAGGGCCAGGGTGGCTACACCTTC.

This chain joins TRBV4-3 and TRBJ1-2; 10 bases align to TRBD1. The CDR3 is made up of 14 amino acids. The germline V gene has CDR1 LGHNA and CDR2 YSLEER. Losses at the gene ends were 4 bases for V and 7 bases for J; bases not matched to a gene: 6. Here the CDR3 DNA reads TGCGCCAGCAGCCTTGGGACAGGGGCTCGTGGCTACACCTTC. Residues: CASSLGTGARGYTF.

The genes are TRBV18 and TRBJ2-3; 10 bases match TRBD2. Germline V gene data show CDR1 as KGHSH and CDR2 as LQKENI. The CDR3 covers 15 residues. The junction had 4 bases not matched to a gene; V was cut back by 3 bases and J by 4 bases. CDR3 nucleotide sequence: TGTGCCAGCTCACCGAGCGGGGGGGTCTCAGATACGCAGTATTTT. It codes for CASSPSGGVSDTQYF.